This entry lists 19 T cell receptor beta chains sequenced from one sample in a study of CD8 T cells in ankylosing spondylitis. Overall study findings and caveats: One TCR beta motif, made up of roughly 8 highly homologous variants, appeared characteristic of ankylosing spondylitis blood.

These TCRs' antigens remain unknown. TCRdb processed the 5' RACE reads anew with MiXCR; each CDR3 protein has one entry. The sample yields over 450,000 distinct CDR3 sequences, about 13% seen once. The sequenced sample consisted of blood, either unsorted or a sorted T cell fraction (not recorded which). The origin of the receptors is a male donor with ankylosing spondylitis.

This clonotype was observed a handful of times. V usage is TRBV7-2 and J usage is TRBJ1-6, with TRBD1 matching over 9 bases. This CDR3 region has 15 residues. Germline V gene data show CDR1 as SGHTA and CDR2 as FQGNSA. The V segment lost 4 bases and the J segment 10 bases; nucleotides outside the gene matches: 8. CDR3 in DNA: TGTGCCAGCAGCTGGGGGACAGGGTGGACGTCACCCCTCCACTTT. It encodes CASSWGTGWTSPLHF.

There are a few counts of this clonotype. V usage is TRBV29-1 and J usage is TRBJ2-1; 7 positions match TRBD2. The CDR3 is made up of 14 amino acids. V shed 0 bases, J shed 10 bases, and the junction held 9 bases outside the gene matches. Germline V gives CDR1 SQVTM, CDR2 ANQGSEA. The CDR3: CSVEEVAGEGEQFF. CDR3 DNA: TGCAGCGTTGAAGAAGTGGCGGGAGAGGGGGAGCAGTTCTTC.

The chain carries TRBV5-1 and TRBJ1-3; unclear D gene. V lost 0 bases and J lost 7, with 8 bases in between. This CDR3 region has 13 residues. Germline V gives CDR1 SGHRS, CDR2 YFSETQ. CDR3 protein: CASSLAGENTIYF. In DNA, the CDR3 is TGCGCCAGCAGCTTGGCCGGCGAGAACACCATATATTTT.

The CDR3 region has the DNA TGTGCCAGCAGTCGGGAAGCGGGAGGCTACAATGAGCAGTTCTTC. It translates to CASSREAGGYNEQFF. The chain links TRBV6-4 to TRBJ2-1; 9 bases are a match to TRBD2. The CDR3 has 15 residues. Germline CDR1 is MRHNA and CDR2 is SNTAGT. After removal of 5 bases from V and 3 bases from J, the junction contained 5 bases not matched to a gene.

This clonotype was seen a handful of times. The rearrangement joins TRBV2 to TRBJ2-7; TRBD2 agrees at 7 bases. Germline V lookup: CDR1 SNHLY, CDR2 FYNNEI. This CDR3 is 13 amino acids long. V trimming: 8 bases; J trimming: 0 bases; junction bases outside the gene matches: 4. CDR3 loop: CASAGESSYEQYF. CDR3 sequence (DNA): TGTGCCAGCGCGGGGGAGAGCTCCTACGAGCAGTACTTC.

This clonotype was seen only a few times. This sequence joins TRBV2 and TRBJ2-5, with unresolved D. The CDR3 spans 12 residues. Trimming shortened V by 2 bases and J by 5 bases, and 6 bases separated the two germline ends. Germline V gives CDR1 SNHLY, CDR2 FYNNEI. The CDR3 sequence: CASSEHWETQYF. Written as DNA, the CDR3 is TGTGCCAGCAGTGAACATTGGGAGACCCAGTACTTC.

The chain couples TRBV20-1 to TRBJ1-1; D is unresolved. The V and J ends lost 6 bases and 2 bases respectively, with 19 bases between them. The CDR3 extends over 15 amino acids. Germline CDR1 and CDR2: DFQATT and SNEGSKA (reference sequence). The CDR3, as DNA: TGCAGTGCCGCCCCTTTCCGAGGATTAAACACTGAAGCTTTCTTT. As protein: CSAAPFRGLNTEAFF.

There are a few counts of this clonotype. The chain links TRBV5-1 to TRBJ2-1; 7 bases are shared with TRBD2. Trimming took 2 bases from V and 8 from J; bases not matched to a gene: 10. Germline CDR1 and CDR2: SGHRS and YFSETQ. The CDR3 totals 15 residues. The CDR3 nucleotides are TGCGCCAGCAGCTTTATCATTCGGGGGGTCGATGAGCAGTTCTTC. This translates into CASSFIIRGVDEQFF.

The chain carries TRBV15 and TRBJ2-7; D possibly matches TRBD1 or TRBD2 (5 bases each). The germline V gene encodes CDR1 LNHNV and CDR2 YYDKDF (reference sequence). This CDR3 has 15 residues. V was trimmed by 1 base and J by 2 bases, leaving 12 bases between them. The CDR3 loop reads CATSRVRDGTYEQYF. The CDR3, as DNA: TGTGCCACCAGCAGAGTCCGGGACGGGACCTACGAGCAGTACTTC.

This clonotype came up a few times. The chain employs TRBV12-3 or TRBV12-4 and TRBJ2-3; D is perhaps TRBD2 (5 bases). The CDR3 covers 14 residues. Trimming took off 5 bases at V and 1 base at J, with 10 bases between the two ends. The CDR3 protein is CASSLDLGTDTQYF. The CDR3 DNA follows: TGTGCCAGCAGTCTGGACTTGGGCACAGATACGCAGTATTTT.

This clonotype has a handful of counts. The chain links TRBV5-1 to TRBJ2-5, with unresolved D. The V gene's germline CDR1 is SGHRS and CDR2 YFSETQ. The V end was cut by 0 bases, the J end by 1 base, with 7 bases between. CDR3 length equals 14 residues. The CDR3 region is CASSLDSVQETQYF. The DNA for the CDR3 is TGCGCCAGCAGCTTGGACAGCGTCCAAGAGACCCAGTACTTC.

This clonotype came up a few times. The rearrangement joins TRBV7-2 to TRBJ1-5, with 7 nucleotides matching TRBD1. Germline V gene lookup returns CDR1 SGHTA and CDR2 FQGNSA. This CDR3 is 15 amino acids long. V gave up 1 base and J gave up 7 bases; unmatched junction bases: 7. CDR3 coding DNA: TGTGCCAGCAGCTTAGTCATAGGGGGCCAACAGCCCCAGCATTTT. This encodes CASSLVIGGQQPQHF.

A few counts support this clonotype. The chain joins TRBV12-3 or TRBV12-4 to TRBJ2-5; 15 nucleotides agree with TRBD2. The J segment lost 1 base and the V segment lost 3 bases, leaving 3 bases of the junction unmatched. The CDR3 sequence is 17 residues long. CDR3 DNA sequence: TGTGCCAGCAGTTTGCGGACTAGCGGGAGGGCCCAAGAGACCCAGTACTTC. Translation gives CASSLRTSGRAQETQYF.

This clonotype has only a few counts. The V call is TRBV12-3 or TRBV12-4, the J call TRBJ1-6; 10 bases fit TRBD1. The ends lost 5 bases at V and 10 bases at J; junction bases unmatched: 8. The CDR3 has 15 amino acids. The CDR3 loop reads CASSRQGALGSPLHF. CDR3 sequence (DNA): TGTGCCAGCAGTCGACAGGGGGCGCTTGGGTCACCCCTCCACTTT.

This clonotype turned up a few times. This rearrangement joins TRBV7-2 to TRBJ2-6; 7 nucleotides agree with TRBD1. Germline CDR1 is SGHTA and CDR2 is FQGNSA. This CDR3 has 17 residues. Trimming at V came to 5 bases and at J to 4 bases, leaving 11 bases not matched to a gene. CDR3 nucleotide sequence: TGTGCCAGCAGCCTGGGCCCTACAGGGGCCGGGGCCAACGTCCTGACTTTC. Amino acid sequence: CASSLGPTGAGANVLTF.

This clonotype was picked up a small number of times. The chain couples TRBV29-1 to TRBJ1-2, with 11 bases aligning to TRBD1. The ends lost 0 bases at V and 0 bases at J; junction bases unmatched: 3. CDR3 size: 16 residues. Germline V gene sequence: CDR1 SQVTM, CDR2 ANQGSEA. The CDR3 loop reads CSVEDPGQGANYGYTF. For the CDR3, the DNA is TGCAGCGTTGAAGACCCGGGACAGGGGGCTAACTATGGCTACACCTTC.

In this sample, this clonotype turned up many times. The chain uses TRBV11-2 and TRBJ2-2; D is perhaps TRBD2 (7 bases). CDR3 length: 16 residues. Germline values: CDR1 SGHAT, CDR2 FQNNGV. V was trimmed by 5 bases and J by 4 bases, leaving 17 bases between them. The CDR3 nucleotides are TGTGCCAGCAGCCCCTTGGGGGGGGGCTCCACCGGGGAGCTGTTTTTT. Its translation is CASSPLGGGSTGELFF.

The table lists this clonotype with a few counts. The genes are TRBV12-3 or TRBV12-4 and TRBJ2-1; 8 positions match TRBD1. The CDR3 totals 15 residues. J gave up 6 bases and V 6 bases, and 10 bases lay outside the gene matches. The CDR3 region is CASRKDRVGSNEQFF. The CDR3 DNA reads as TGTGCCAGCAGGAAGGACAGGGTGGGGAGCAATGAGCAGTTCTTC.

J is TRBJ2-1 and V is TRBV12-3 or TRBV12-4, with D perhaps matching TRBD2 (6 bases). The CDR3 is made up of 15 amino acids. V was pared by 7 bases and J by 6 bases, with 19 bases between. CDR3 region: CASMISREFLNEQFF. CDR3 sequence (DNA): TGTGCCAGCATGATCTCGCGGGAATTCCTCAATGAGCAGTTCTTC.